This TCR beta chain was sequenced during a study of T cells in Graves' hyperthyroidism and ophthalmopathy. Study-level results: The model predicted ophthalmopathy a median around 6.5 months before onset.

Lactation, pregnancy, other autoimmune disease or uncontrolled infection led to exclusion of patients. TCR beta CDR3 region amplification was performed from RNA transcripts. First-round RT-PCR of the TCR CDR3 relied on the HTBI primer set. Each CDR3 protein gets one entry after TCRdb re-called the multiplex PCR reads with MiXCR. Seen here are about 540,000 distinct CDR3 sequences, about half observed once, and the top ten hold about 7.9%. In the case of this clonotype: Its antigen is not known.

The germline V gene encodes CDR1 MNHNS and CDR2 SASEGT. This CDR3 region has 14 residues. The V end was cut by 7 bases, the J end by 6 bases, with 15 bases between. This TCR derives from a woman aged 18 to 35 with Graves' hyperthyroidism. Sequencing input: peripheral blood or thyroid tissue (not recorded which). This sequence joins TRBV6-1 and TRBJ1-4; TRBD1 might be the D (5 bases). As DNA, the CDR3 is TGTGCCAGCACTAAGGACACCAGGGATGAAAAACTGTTTTTT. Amino acids: CASTKDTRDEKLFF.